This T cell receptor (beta chain) was captured by sequencing in a study of OX40 agonist ivuxolimab in advanced cancers. Per the germline V gene, CDR1 is LNHDA and CDR2 is SQIVND (reference sequence). The CDR3 contains 13 residues. The V and J ends lost 4 bases and 1 base respectively, with 7 bases between them. Libraries were prepared by immunoSEQ multiplex PCR; TCRdb keeps only in-frame clonotypes and omits some of them. The data show around 60,000 clones, roughly 83% seen once. Comment on this clone: What it binds is not known.

Notes on the study in general: Expanded clones belonging to CD8+ T cells outnumbered, on average, those of CD4+. The antigens recognized by the expanded peripheral T cells, that is their antigen specificity, were not determined.

Samples were taken at baseline and on day 1 of cycles 4 and 7. The sample consisted of CD4+ or CD8+ T cells sorted from blood, taken in a trial of the OX40 agonist ivuxolimab. The sequence came from an adult with an advanced solid tumor such as melanoma, head and neck, liver or kidney cancer. This chain connects TRBV19 to TRBJ1-1; no definite D call. The CDR3 DNA is TGTGCCAGTAGTACAACGGGGAACACTGAAGCTTTCTTT. Encoded protein: CASSTTGNTEAFF.